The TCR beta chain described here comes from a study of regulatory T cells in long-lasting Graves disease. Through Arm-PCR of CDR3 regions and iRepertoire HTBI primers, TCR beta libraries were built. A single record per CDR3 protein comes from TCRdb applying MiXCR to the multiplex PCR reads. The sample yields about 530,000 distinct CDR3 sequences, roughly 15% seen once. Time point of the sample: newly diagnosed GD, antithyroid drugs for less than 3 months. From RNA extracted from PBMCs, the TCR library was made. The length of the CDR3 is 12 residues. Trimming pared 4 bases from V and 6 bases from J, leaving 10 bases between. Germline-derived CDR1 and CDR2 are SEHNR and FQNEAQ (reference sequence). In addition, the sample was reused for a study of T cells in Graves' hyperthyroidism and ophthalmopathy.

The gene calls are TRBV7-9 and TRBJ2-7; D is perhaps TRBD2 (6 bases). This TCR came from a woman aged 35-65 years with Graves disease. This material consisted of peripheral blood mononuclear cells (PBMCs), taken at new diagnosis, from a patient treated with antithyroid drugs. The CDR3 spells CASSWDFSEQYF. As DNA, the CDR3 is TGTGCCAGCAGCTGGGACTTTTCCGAGCAGTACTTC.